A selection of T cell receptor beta chains follows, all from one sample in a study of response to subunit inactivated influenza vaccine. TCRdb re-analysed the RT-PCR reads in MiXCR, keeping a single row per CDR3 protein. This table has about 780,000 distinct CDR3 sequences, about 18% appearing once. The sample in question was PBMCs from blood, obtained 5 days after vaccination. Receptors originate from a man over 45 who received an inactivated influenza vaccine. Both conserved end residues are part of each CDR3. The D gene is left open where the match is weak. Size tells how often a clone was seen (once, few, many) or the class of an expanded clone, and some rows leave it out.

v_gene	d_gene	abundance	j_gene	CDR3nt	CDR3aa
TRBV7-2	.	.	TRBJ2-1	TGTGCCAGCAGCTTAACCTCCGGGACTCCCTACAATGAGCAGTTCTTC	CASSLTSGTPYNEQFF
TRBV20-1	.	.	TRBJ1-1	TGCAGTGCTAGCCGGACAGACCCTAACACTGAAGCTTTCTTT	CSASRTDPNTEAFF
TRBV10-3	.	.	TRBJ1-6	TGTGCCATCAGTGAGTCGTTCTTGAGGGATTCACCCCTCCACTTT	CAISESFLRDSPLHF
TRBV12-3/TRBV12-4	TRBD2	few	TRBJ2-7	TGTGCCAGCAGAACCACGGGGGGACCCCTCGGGTTC	CASRTTGGPLGF
TRBV29-1	.	few	TRBJ2-5	TGCAGCGTTGAAAGGTTAGCTTTGGAAGAGACCCAGTACTTC	CSVERLALEETQYF
TRBV7-9	TRBD2	once	TRBJ2-2	TGTGCCAGCAGCTTGATAGCGGGAGTAAGGACCGGGGAGCTGTTTTTT	CASSLIAGVRTGELFF
TRBV24-1	TRBD2	.	TRBJ2-1	TGTGCCACCAGTGAGGCTAGCGGGGGCGCCTACAATGAGCAGTTCTTC	CATSEASGGAYNEQFF
TRBV15	TRBD1	.	TRBJ2-7	TGTGCCACCAGCAGGGACAGGGGATTCGGCGAGCAGTACTTC	CATSRDRGFGEQYF
TRBV20-1	.	few	TRBJ1-1	TGCAGTGCCCTCGGGGGTGTGAGGAGGAACACTGAAGCTTTCTTT	CSALGGVRRNTEAFF
TRBV7-2	TRBD2	many	TRBJ2-3	TGTGCCAGCAGCTTAGCGATAAGCGGGGGGTTGAATACGCAGTATTTT	CASSLAISGGLNTQYF
TRBV7-9	.	few	TRBJ1-6	TGTGCCAGCAGCTTATCGCCGCTAAATTCACCCCTCCACTTT	CASSLSPLNSPLHF
TRBV7-2	TRBD2	.	TRBJ2-5	TGTGCCAGCAGCCTGGGACTAGCACCGGCGGAGACCCAGTACTTC	CASSLGLAPAETQYF
TRBV11-2	TRBD2	few	TRBJ2-7	TGTGCCAGCAGCGCCGGGACTAGCGGGTTCTACGAGCAGTACTTC	CASSAGTSGFYEQYF
TRBV12-3/TRBV12-4	TRBD1	.	TRBJ1-5	TGTGCCAGCAGCTCCGGGACAGGGGGGGTTAGCAATCAGCCCCAGCATTTT	CASSSGTGGVSNQPQHF
TRBV4-1	.	.	TRBJ2-2	TGCGCCAGCAGCCAAGCAGCAGGGAAGAACACCGGGGAGCTGTTTTTT	CASSQAAGKNTGELFF
TRBV12-3/TRBV12-4	TRBD1	few	TRBJ1-2	TGTGCCAGCAGTCCCCAGGCAGGGGGTGGTGGCTACACCTTC	CASSPQAGGGGYTF